The sequence of this T cell receptor (beta chain) was determined in a study of T-cell reconstitution after alpha-beta-depleted transplantation in children. General study findings and limits: By one year post-transplant, T-cell counts and diversity largely arose from T cells that were newly produced. Several patients had high TCRbeta diversity at day 60; it came from surviving recipient T cells and thymic progenitors. Several hundred rapidly expanded clones from non-depleted graft cells reportedly supplied alpha-beta T cells about two months post-transplant.

In regard to this clonotype: What it binds is unknown.

V shed 1 base and J shed 5 bases, with 11 bases lying between them. Germline-derived CDR1 and CDR2 are LNHNV and YYDKDF (reference sequence). This CDR3 is built from 14 residues. Unique molecular identifiers were used in preparing the TCRbeta library. TCRdb re-derived calls from the PCR reads in MiXCR, one entry per CDR3 protein. The table lists hundreds of thousands of distinct CDR3 sequences, more than 20% of them singletons. The chain recombines TRBV15 with TRBJ2-5; D possibly uses TRBD1 or TRBD2 (5 bases each). This sample comprised PBMCs, mostly from graft donor cells, obtained 360 days after TCRalphabeta/CD19-depleted stem cell transplant. This clonotype was sampled from a boy under two years old who had a stem cell transplant for acute myeloid leukemia, so the T cells may come from the graft donor. CDR3 protein: CATSRVSGTETQYF. The CDR3 bases are TGTGCCACCAGCAGAGTTTCCGGGACGGAGACCCAGTACTTC.